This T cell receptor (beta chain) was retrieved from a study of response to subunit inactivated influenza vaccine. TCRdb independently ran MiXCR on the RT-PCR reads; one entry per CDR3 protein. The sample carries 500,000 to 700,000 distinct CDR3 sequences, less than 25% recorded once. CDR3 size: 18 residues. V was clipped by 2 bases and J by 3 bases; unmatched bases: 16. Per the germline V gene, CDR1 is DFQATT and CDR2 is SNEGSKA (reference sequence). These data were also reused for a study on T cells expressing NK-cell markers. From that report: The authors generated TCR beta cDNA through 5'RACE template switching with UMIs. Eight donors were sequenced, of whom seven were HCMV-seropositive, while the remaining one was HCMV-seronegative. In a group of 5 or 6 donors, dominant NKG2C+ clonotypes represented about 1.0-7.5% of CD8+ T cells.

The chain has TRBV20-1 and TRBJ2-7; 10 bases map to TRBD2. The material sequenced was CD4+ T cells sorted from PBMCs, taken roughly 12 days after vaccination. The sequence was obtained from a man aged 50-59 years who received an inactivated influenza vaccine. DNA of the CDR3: TGCAGTGCTAGACTACGAGTACAGGGAAGCGGGGGGGTCTACGAGCAGTACTTC. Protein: CSARLRVQGSGGVYEQYF.